The entry that follows covers one T cell receptor (beta chain) sequence. The V gene end was trimmed by 8 bases and the J gene end by 5 bases; junction bases not matched to a gene: 13. The CDR3 has 16 residues. Germline V gene sequence: CDR1 LNHDA, CDR2 SQIVND (reference sequence). This record comes from a study of blood T cell repertoires in COVID-19. In the original workflow: Nucleated cell counts were estimated from reference gene primer amplification. The protocol was immunoSEQ multiplex PCR, while the TCRdb copy is restricted to in-frame clones and leaves out a portion. D and trimming come from the DNA, and the V and J calls and clone size come from that table. The sample holds about 47,000 clones, about 90% seen once.

This chain uses TRBV19 with TRBJ1-1; 11 nucleotides agree with TRBD1. The origin of this receptor is a man between 65 and 85 years old with active COVID-19. The source material was peripheral blood. The CDR3 reads CASFPTGQGGRTEAFF. The CDR3 DNA follows: TGTGCCAGTTTTCCGACGGGACAGGGGGGTAGGACTGAAGCTTTCTTT.